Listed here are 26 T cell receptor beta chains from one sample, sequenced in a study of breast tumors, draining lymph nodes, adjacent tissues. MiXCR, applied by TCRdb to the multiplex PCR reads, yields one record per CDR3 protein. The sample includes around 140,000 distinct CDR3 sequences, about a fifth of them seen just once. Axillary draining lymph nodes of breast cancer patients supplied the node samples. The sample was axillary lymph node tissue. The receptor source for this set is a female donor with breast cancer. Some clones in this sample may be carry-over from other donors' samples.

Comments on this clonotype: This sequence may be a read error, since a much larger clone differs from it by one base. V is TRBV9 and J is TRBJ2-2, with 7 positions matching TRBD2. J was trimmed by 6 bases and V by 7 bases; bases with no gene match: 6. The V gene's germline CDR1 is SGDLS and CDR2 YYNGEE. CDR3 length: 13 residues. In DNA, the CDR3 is TGTGCCAGCCGTGCGGGAGCCGCCGGGGAGCTGTTTTTT. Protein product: CASRAGAAGELFF.

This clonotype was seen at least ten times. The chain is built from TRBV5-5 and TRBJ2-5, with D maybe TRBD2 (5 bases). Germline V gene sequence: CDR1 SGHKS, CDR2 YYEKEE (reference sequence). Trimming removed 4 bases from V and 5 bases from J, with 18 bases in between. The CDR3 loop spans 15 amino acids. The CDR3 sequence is CASSPVGVALETQYF. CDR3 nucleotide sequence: TGTGCCAGCAGCCCGGTTGGGGTAGCGTTGGAGACCCAGTACTTC.

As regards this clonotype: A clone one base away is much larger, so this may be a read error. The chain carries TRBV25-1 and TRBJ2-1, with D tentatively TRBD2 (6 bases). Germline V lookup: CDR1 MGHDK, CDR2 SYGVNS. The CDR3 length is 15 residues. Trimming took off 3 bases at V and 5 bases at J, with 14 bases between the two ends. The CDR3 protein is CASSESGTGNNEQFF. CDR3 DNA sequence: TGTGCCAGCAGTGAGTCAGGGACTGGTAACAATGAGCAGTTCTTC.

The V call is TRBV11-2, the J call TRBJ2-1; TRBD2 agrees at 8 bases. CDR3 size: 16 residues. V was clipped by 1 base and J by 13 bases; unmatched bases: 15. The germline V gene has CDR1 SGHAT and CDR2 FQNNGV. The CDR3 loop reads CASSLAGGGLNKQQFF. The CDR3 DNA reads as TGTGCCAGCAGCTTAGCTGGCGGGGGGCTGAATAAGCAACAGTTCTTC.

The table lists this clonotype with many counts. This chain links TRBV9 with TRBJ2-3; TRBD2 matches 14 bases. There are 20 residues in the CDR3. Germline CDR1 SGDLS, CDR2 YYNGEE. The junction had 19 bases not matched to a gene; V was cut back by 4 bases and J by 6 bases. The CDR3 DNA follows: TGTGCCAGCAGCCGTCCGACAGGGGACCAAAGGACTAGCGGGAGGGATACGCAGTATTTT. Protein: CASSRPTGDQRTSGRDTQYF.

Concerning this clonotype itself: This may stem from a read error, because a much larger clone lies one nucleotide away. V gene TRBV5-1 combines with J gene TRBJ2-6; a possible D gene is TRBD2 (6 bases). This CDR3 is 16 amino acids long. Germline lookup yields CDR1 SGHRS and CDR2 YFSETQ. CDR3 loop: CANSSMGGTGANVLTF. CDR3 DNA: TGCGCCAACAGCTCCATGGGAGGAACGGGGGCCAACGTCCTGACTTTC.

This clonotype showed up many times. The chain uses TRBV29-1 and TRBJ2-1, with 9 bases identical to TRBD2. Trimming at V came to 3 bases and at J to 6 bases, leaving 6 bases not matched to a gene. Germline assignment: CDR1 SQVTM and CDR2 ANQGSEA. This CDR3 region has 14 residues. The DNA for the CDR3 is TGCAGCGTTGAGTGGCTAGCGGGAAGCAATGAGCAGTTCTTC. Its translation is CSVEWLAGSNEQFF.

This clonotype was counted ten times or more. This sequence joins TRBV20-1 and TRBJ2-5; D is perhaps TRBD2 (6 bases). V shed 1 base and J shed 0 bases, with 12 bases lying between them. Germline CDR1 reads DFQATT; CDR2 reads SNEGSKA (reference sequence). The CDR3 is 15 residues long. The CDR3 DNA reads TGCAGTGCTAGAGTCTTCACTAGCAACCAAGAGACCCAGTACTTC. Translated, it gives CSARVFTSNQETQYF.

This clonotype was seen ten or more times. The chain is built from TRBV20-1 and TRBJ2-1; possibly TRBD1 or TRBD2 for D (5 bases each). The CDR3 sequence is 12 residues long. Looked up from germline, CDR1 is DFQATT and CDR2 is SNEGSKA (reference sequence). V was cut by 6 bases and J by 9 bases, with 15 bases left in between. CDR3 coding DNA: TGCAGTGCGGCCGGGACCCGGGTTGAGCAGTTCTTC. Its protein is CSAAGTRVEQFF.

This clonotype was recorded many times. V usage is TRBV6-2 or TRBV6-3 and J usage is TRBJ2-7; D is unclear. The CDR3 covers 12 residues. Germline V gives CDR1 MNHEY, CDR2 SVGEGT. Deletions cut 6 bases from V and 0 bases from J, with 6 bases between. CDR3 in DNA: TGTGCCAGCAGCAGAAACTCCTACGAGCAGTACTTC. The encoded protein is CASSRNSYEQYF.

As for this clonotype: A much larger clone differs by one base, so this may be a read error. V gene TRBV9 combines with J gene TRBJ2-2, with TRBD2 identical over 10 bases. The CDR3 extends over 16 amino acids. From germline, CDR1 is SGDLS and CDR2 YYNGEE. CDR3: CASSVLAGVDTGEPFF. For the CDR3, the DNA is TGTGCCAGCAGCGTTCTAGCGGGAGTGGACACCGGGGAGCCGTTTTTT.

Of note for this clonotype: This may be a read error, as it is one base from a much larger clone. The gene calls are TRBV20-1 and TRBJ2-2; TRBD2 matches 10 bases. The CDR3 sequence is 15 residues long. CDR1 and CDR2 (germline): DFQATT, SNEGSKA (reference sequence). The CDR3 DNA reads TGCAGTGCTAGCGGGGGTAGCGGGAGGTCCGGGGAGCTGCTTTTT. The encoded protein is CSASGGSGRSGELLF.

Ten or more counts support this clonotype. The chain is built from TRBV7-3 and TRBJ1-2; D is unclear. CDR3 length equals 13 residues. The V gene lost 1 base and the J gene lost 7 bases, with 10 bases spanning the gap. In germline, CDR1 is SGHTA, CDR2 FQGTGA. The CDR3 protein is CASSLKGGVGYTF. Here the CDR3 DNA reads TGTGCCAGCAGCTTAAAGGGCGGCGTTGGCTACACCTTC.

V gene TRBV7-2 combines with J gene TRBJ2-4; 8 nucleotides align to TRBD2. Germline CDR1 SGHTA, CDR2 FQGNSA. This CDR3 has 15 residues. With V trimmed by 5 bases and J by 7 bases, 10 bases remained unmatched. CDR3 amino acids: CASSHPGGDLNIQYF. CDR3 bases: TGTGCCAGCAGCCACCCGGGGGGGGACCTCAACATTCAGTACTTC.

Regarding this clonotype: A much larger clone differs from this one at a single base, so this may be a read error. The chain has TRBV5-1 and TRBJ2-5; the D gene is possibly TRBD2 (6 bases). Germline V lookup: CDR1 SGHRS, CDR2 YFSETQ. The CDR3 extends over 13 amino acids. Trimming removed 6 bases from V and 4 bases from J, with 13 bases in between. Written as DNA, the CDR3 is TGCGCCAGCAACGGGAGTATGGCAGAGACCCAGTACTTC. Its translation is CASNGSMAETQYF. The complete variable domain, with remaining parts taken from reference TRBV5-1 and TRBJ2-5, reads KAGVTQTPRYLIKTRGQQVTLSCSPISGHRSVSWYQQTPGQGLQFLFEYFSETQRNKGNFPGRFSGRQFSNSRSEMNVSTLELGDSALYLCASNGSMAETQYFGPGTRLLVL.

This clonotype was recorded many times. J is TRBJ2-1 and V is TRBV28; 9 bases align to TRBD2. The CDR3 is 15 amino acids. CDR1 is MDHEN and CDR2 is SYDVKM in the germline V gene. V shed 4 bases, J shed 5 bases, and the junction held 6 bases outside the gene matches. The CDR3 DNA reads TGTGCCAGCAGTTCTCTGACTAGCGGTAACAATGAGCAGTTCTTC. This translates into CASSSLTSGNNEQFF.

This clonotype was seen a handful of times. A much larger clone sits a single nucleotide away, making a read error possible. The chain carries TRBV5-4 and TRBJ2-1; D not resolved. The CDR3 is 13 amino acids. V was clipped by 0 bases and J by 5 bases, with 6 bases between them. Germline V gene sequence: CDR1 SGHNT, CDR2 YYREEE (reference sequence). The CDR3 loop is CASSLDSNNEQFF. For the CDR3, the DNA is TGTGCCAGCAGCTTGGATAGCAACAATGAGCAGTTCTTC.

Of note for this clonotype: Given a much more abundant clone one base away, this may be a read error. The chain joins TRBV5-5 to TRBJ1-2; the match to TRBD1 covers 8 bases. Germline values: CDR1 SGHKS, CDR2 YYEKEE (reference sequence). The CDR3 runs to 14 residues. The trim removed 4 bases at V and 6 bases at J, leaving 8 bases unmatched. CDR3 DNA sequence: TGTGCCAGCAGCCTCGACAGGGGTCTCAATGGCTACACCTTC. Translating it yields CASSLDRGLNGYTF.

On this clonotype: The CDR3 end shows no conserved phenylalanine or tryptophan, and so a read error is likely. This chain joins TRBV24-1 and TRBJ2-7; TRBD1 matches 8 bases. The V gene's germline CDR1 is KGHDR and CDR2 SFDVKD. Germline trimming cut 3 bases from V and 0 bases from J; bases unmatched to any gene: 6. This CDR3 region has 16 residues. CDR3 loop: CATSDRQGILSYEQYS. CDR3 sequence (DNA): TGTGCCACCAGTGATCGACAGGGGATCCTCTCCTACGAGCAGTACTCC.

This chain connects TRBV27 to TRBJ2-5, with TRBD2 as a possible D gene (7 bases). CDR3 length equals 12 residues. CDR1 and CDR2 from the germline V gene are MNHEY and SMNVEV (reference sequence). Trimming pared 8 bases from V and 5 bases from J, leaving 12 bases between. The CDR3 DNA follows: TGTGCCAGCGGGAGGGGGGGGGAGACCCAGTACTTC. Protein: CASGRGGETQYF.

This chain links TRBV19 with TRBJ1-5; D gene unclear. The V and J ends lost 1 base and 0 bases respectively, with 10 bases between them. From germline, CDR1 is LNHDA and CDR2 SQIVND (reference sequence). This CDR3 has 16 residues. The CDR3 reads CASSIAGRSSNQPQHF. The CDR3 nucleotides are TGTGCCAGTAGTATAGCAGGACGGTCTAGCAATCAGCCCCAGCATTTT. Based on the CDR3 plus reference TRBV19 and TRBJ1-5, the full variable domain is DGGITQSPKYLFRKEGQNVTLSCEQNLNHDAMYWYRQDPGQGLRLIYYSQIVNDFQKGDIAEGYSVSREKKESFPLTVTSAQKNPTAFYLCASSIAGRSSNQPQHFGDGTRLSIL.

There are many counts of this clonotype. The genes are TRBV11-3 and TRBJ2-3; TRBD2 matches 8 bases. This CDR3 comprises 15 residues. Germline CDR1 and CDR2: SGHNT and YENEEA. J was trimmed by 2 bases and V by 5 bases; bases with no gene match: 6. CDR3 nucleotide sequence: TGTGCCAGCAGCGGGAGCGGGAGCTCCACAGATACGCAGTATTTT. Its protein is CASSGSGSSTDTQYF.

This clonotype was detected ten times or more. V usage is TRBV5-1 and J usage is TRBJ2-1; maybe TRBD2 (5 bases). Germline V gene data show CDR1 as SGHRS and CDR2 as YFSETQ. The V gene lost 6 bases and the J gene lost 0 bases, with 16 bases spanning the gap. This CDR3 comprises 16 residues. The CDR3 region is CASKPAGSSSYNEQFF. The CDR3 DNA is TGCGCCAGCAAACCGGCGGGTTCTAGCTCCTACAATGAGCAGTTCTTC.

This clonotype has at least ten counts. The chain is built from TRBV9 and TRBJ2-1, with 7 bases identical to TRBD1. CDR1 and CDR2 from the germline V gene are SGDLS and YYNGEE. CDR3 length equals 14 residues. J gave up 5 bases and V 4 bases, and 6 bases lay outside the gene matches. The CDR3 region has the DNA TGTGCCAGCAGCCCCTGGGACAGAGACAATGAGCAGTTCTTC. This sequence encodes CASSPWDRDNEQFF.

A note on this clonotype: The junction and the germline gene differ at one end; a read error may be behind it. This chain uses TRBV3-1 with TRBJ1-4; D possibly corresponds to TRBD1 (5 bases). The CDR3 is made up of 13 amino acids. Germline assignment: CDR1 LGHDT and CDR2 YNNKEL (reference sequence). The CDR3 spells CAGSQGADEKLFF. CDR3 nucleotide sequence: TGTGCCGGCAGCCAAGGGGCCGATGAAAAACTGTTTTTT.

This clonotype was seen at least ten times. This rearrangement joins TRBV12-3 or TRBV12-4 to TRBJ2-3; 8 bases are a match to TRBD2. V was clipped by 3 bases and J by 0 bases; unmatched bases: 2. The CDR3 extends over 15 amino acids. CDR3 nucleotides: TGTGCCAGCAGTTTCGGGGGGGACAGCACAGATACGCAGTATTTT. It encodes CASSFGGDSTDTQYF.